The T cell receptor (beta chain) under discussion was sequenced for a study of multiple sclerosis patients with progressive multifocal leukoencephalopathy. Germline V gives CDR1 SQVTM, CDR2 ANQGSEA. CDR3 length equals 12 residues. V shed 4 bases and J shed 1 base, with 6 bases lying between them. Time point described: before natalizumab initiation. Prior interferon beta treatment was universal, and the PML patients were all female. Whole-study findings and limits: No common TRBV or TRBJ usage or pairing appeared at PML.

The survey-level immunoSEQ assay was used. Clones were sequenced by immunoSEQ multiplex PCR, and TCRdb holds only the in-frame ones, with some missing. The table shows fewer than 35,000 clones, with about 92% occurring only once. Points on this clone: Its antigen is not known.

The clonotype originates from a man under 40 with multiple sclerosis. The chain has TRBV29-1 and TRBJ2-3; a possible D gene is TRBD2 (6 bases). Sequenced: PBMCs. CDR3 in DNA: TGCAGCGTTGGGGGGGGCACAGATACGCAGTATTTT. As protein: CSVGGGTDTQYF.